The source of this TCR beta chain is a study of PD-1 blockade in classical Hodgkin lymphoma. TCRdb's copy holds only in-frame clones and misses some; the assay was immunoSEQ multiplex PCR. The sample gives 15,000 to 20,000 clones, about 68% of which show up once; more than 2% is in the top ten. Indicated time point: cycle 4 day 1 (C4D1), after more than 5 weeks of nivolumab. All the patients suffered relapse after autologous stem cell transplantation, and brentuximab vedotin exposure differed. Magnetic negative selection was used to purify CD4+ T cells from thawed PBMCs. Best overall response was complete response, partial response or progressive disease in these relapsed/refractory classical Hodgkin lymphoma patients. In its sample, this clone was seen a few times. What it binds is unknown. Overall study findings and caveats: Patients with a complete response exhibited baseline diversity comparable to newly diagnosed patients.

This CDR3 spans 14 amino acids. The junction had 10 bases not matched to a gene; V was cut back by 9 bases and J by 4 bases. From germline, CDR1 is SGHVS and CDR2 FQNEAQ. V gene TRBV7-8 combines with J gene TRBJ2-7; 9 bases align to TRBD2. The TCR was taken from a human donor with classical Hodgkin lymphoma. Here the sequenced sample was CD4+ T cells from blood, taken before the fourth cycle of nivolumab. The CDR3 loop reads CASSYAGGPYEQYF. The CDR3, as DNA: TGTGCCAGTTCCTACGCGGGAGGGCCTTACGAGCAGTACTTC.